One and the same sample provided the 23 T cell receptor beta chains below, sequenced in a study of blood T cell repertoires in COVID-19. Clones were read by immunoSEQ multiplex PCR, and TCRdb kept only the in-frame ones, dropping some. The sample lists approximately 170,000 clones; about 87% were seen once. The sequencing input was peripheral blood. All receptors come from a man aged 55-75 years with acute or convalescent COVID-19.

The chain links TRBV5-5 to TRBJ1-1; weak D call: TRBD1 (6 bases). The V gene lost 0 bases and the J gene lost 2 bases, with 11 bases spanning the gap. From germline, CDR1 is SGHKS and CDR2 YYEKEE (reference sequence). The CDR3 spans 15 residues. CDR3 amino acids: CASSLVGRGNTEAFF. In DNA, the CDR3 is TGTGCCAGCAGCTTGGTTGGCAGGGGAAACACTGAAGCTTTCTTT.

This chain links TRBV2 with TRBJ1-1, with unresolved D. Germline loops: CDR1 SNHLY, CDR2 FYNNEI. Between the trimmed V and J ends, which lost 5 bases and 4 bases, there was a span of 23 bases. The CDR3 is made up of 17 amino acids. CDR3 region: CASSFRTDINKGTEAFF. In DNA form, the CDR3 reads TGTGCCAGCAGTTTCCGGACTGATATCAACAAGGGCACTGAAGCTTTCTTT.

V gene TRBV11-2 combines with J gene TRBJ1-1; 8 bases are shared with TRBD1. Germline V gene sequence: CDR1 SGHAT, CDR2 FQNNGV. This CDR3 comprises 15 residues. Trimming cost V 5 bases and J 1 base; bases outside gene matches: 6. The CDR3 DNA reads TGTGCCAGCAGCCTTGGACAGGGAGGGAACACTGAAGCTTTCTTT. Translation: CASSLGQGGNTEAFF.

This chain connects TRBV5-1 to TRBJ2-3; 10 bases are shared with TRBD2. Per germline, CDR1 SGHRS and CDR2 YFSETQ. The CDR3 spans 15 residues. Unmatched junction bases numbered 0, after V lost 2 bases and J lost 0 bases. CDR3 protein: CASSLLAGSTDTQYF. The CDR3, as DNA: TGCGCCAGCAGCTTACTAGCGGGGAGCACAGATACGCAGTATTTT.

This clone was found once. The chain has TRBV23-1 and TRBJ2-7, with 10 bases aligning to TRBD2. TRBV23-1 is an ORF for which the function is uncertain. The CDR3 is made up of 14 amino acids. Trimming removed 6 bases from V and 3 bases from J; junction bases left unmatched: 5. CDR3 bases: TGCGCCAGCAGACTAGCGGGACTGTGCTACGAGCAGTACTTC. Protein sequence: CASRLAGLCYEQYF.

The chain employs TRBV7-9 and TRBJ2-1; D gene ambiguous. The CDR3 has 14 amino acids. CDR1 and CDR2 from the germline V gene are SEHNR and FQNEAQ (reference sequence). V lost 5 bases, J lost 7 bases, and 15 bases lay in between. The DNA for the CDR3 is TGTGCCAGCAGCCCTACCTCGGGTCTTAATGAGCAGTTCTTC. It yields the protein CASSPTSGLNEQFF.

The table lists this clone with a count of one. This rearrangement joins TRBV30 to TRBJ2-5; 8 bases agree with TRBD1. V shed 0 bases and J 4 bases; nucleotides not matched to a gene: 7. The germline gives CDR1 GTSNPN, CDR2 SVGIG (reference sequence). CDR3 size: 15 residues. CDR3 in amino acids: CAWSVVRGPGETQYF. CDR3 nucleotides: TGTGCCTGGAGTGTGGTCAGGGGGCCGGGAGAGACCCAGTACTTC.

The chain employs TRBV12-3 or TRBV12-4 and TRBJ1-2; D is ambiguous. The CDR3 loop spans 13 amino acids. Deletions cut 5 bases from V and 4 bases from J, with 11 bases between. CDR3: CASSPRSIYGYTF. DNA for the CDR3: TGTGCCAGCAGTCCCCGGTCGATCTATGGCTACACCTTC.

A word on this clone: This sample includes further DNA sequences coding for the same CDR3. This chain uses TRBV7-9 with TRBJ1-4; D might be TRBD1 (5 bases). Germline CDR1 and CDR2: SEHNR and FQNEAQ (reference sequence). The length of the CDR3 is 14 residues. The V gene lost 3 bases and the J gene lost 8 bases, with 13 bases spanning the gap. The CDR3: CASSLAQGGEKLFF. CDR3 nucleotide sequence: TGTGCCAGCAGCTTGGCCCAGGGTGGAGAAAAACTGTTTTTT. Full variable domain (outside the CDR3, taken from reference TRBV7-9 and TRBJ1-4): DTGVSQNPRHKITKRGQNVTFRCDPISEHNRLYWYRQTLGQGPEFLTYFQNEAQLEKSRLLSDRFSAERPKGSFSTLEIQRTEQGDSAMYLCASSLAQGGEKLFFGSGTQLSVL.

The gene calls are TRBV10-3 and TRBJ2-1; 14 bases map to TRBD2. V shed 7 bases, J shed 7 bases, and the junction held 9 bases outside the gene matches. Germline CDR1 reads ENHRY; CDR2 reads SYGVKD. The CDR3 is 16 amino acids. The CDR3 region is CAITRPGLAGVNEQFF. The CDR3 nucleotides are TGTGCCATCACCCGCCCGGGACTAGCGGGGGTAAATGAGCAGTTCTTC.

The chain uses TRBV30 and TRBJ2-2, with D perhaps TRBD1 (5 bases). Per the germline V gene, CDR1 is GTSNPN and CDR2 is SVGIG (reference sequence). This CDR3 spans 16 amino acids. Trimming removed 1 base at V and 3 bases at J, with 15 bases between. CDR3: CAWSGGTKGDTGELFF. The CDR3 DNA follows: TGTGCCTGGAGTGGAGGAACGAAAGGGGACACCGGGGAGCTGTTTTTT.

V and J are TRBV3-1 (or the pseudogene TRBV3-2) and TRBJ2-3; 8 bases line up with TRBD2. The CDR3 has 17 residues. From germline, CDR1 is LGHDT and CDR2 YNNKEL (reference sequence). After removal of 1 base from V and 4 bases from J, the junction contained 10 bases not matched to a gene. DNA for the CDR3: TGTGCCAGCAGCCAAGGCTACCGGGAGGGGAGGGCAGATACGCAGTATTTT. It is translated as CASSQGYREGRADTQYF.

CDR3 protein: CASSPGQEGAEAFF. The DNA of the CDR3 is TGTGCCAGCTCACCAGGACAGGAGGGAGCTGAAGCTTTCTTT. This chain connects TRBV18 to TRBJ1-1, with 7 bases identical to TRBD1. V shed 2 bases, J shed 6 bases, and the junction held 6 bases outside the gene matches. The CDR3 loop spans 14 amino acids. The germline CDR1 and CDR2 sequences are KGHSH and LQKENI.

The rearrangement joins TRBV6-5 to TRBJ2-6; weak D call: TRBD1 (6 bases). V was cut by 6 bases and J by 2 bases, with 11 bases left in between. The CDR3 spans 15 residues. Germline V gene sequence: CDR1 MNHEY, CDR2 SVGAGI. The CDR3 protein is CASSRGQTGANVLTF. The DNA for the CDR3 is TGTGCCAGCAGCCGGGGACAAACTGGGGCCAACGTCCTGACTTTC.

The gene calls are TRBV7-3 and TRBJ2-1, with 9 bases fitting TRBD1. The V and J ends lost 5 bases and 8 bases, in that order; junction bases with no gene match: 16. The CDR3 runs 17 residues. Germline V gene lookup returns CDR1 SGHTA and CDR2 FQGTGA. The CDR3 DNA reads TGTGCCAGCAGCCCCGAATGGGGGACAGGGAGATTCGATGAGCAGTTCTTC. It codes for CASSPEWGTGRFDEQFF.

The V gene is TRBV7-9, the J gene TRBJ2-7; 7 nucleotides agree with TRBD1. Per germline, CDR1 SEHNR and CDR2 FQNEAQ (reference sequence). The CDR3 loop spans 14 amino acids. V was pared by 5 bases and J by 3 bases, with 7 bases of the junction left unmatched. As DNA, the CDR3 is TGTGCCAGCAGCCCCCGACAGGGCGTCTACGAGCAGTACTTC. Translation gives CASSPRQGVYEQYF.

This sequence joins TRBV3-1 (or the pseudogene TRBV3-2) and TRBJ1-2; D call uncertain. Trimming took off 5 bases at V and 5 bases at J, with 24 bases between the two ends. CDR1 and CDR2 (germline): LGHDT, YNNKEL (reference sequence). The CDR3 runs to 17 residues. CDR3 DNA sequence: TGTGCCAGCAGCGACGCATCCGCCTCGAGGTTAGTGTATGGCTACACCTTC. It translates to CASSDASASRLVYGYTF.

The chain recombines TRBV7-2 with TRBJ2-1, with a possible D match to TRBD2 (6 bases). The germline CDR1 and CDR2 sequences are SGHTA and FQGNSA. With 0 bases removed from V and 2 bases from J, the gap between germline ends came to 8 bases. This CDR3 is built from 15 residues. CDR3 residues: CASSLAAGAYNEQFF. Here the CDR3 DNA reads TGTGCCAGCAGCTTAGCAGCGGGTGCCTACAATGAGCAGTTCTTC.

CDR3 coding DNA: TGTGCCAGCAGCTTGAGTCGACAGGGCGGCTACGAGCAGTACTTC. Translating it yields CASSLSRQGGYEQYF. This chain joins TRBV5-5 and TRBJ2-7; 7 bases agree with TRBD1. CDR1 is SGHKS and CDR2 is YYEKEE in the germline V gene (reference sequence). The CDR3 has 15 amino acids. Trimming at V came to 1 base and at J to 3 bases, leaving 7 bases not matched to a gene.

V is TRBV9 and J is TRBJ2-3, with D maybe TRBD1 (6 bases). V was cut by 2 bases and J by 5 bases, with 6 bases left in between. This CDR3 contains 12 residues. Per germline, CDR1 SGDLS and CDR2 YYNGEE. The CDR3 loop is CASSVTGDTQYF. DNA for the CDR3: TGTGCCAGCAGCGTGACAGGAGATACGCAGTATTTT.

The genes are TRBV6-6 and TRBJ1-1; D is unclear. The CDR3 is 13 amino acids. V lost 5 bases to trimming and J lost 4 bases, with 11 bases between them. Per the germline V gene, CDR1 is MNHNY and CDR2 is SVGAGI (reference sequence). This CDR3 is CASSRHQATEAFF. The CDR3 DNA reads TGTGCCAGCAGTCGACATCAGGCCACTGAAGCTTTCTTT.

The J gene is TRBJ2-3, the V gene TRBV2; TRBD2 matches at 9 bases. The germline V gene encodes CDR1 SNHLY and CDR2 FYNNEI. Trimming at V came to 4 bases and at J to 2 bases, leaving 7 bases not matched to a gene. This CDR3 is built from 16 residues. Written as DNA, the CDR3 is TGTGCCAGCAGTGTCGGCGGGAGGGCCGACACAGATACGCAGTATTTT. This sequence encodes CASSVGGRADTDTQYF.

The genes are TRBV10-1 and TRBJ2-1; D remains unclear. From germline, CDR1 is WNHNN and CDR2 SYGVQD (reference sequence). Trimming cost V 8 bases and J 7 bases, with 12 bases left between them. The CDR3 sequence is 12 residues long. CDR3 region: CASPAVRNEQFF. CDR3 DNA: TGCGCCAGCCCGGCAGTCAGGAATGAGCAGTTCTTC.